The 23 T cell receptor beta chains below all came from one sample that was sequenced in a study of cytomegalovirus exposure and HLA in healthy donors (dated by TCRdb to 2016 to 2017). Library preparation used the immunoSEQ multiplex PCR assay. TCRdb re-hosts the immuneACCESS table, in-frame sequences only. Its copies lack some clones; in the studies checked, an unresolved V gene accounts for under half of them, and the cause for the rest is not known. This sample is represented by some 230,000 clones; over 80% of them were singletons. More than 1% of the sample rests with the top ten. The sequencing input was PBMCs. The receptor source for this set is a woman in her late teens or twenties in good health and CMV-seronegative.

The gene calls are TRBV30 and TRBJ2-2, with a possible D match to TRBD2 (5 bases). This CDR3 region has 13 residues. The ends were cut back, 1 base at V and 3 bases at J, with 6 bases in the middle. Germline CDR1 is GTSNPN and CDR2 is SVGIG (reference sequence). The CDR3 sequence: CAWSAGYTGELFF. CDR3 bases: TGTGCCTGGAGTGCGGGGTACACCGGGGAGCTGTTTTTT.

The V gene is TRBV7-3, the J gene TRBJ2-1; D call uncertain. The CDR3 has 14 residues. Germline V gene data show CDR1 as SGHTA and CDR2 as FQGTGA. V lost 2 bases and J 8 bases, leaving 13 bases between the germline ends. The CDR3 DNA reads TGTGCCAGCAGCTTAGGCCTAGTTAACCATGAGCAGTTCTTC. It yields the protein CASSLGLVNHEQFF.

This clone appeared a few times. Other DNA sequences in the sample encode the same CDR3. The chain recombines TRBV2 with TRBJ1-2; TRBD1 matches at 7 bases. In germline, CDR1 is SNHLY, CDR2 FYNNEI. Germline trimming cut 6 bases from V and 5 bases from J; bases unmatched to any gene: 0. The CDR3 has 11 residues. The CDR3, as DNA: TGTGCCAGCAGACAGGGGTATGGCTACACCTTC. This encodes CASRQGYGYTF.

The rearrangement uses TRBV19 and TRBJ1-5; a possible D gene is TRBD1 (5 bases). CDR1 LNHDA and CDR2 SQIVND come from the germline V gene (reference sequence). V shed 4 bases and J shed 4 bases, with 11 bases lying between them. The CDR3 contains 14 residues. The CDR3 region has the DNA TGTGCCAGTAGTAGGGTCGGGGGGAATCAGCCCCAGCATTTT. It translates to CASSRVGGNQPQHF. The full variable domain, rest sourced from reference TRBV19 and TRBJ1-5, is DGGITQSPKYLFRKEGQNVTLSCEQNLNHDAMYWYRQDPGQGLRLIYYSQIVNDFQKGDIAEGYSVSREKKESFPLTVTSAQKNPTAFYLCASSRVGGNQPQHFGDGTRLSIL.

This chain joins TRBV10-1 and TRBJ2-1; 10 bases line up with TRBD2. V lost 7 bases and J lost 9; bases outside the gene matches: 12. The CDR3 consists of 15 residues. Germline lookup yields CDR1 WNHNN and CDR2 SYGVQD (reference sequence). The CDR3 nucleotides read TGCGCCAGCACCCCCAAAGCGGGAGGGCTAAGTGAGCAGTTCTTC. This translates into CASTPKAGGLSEQFF.

The V call is TRBV6-1, the J call TRBJ1-1; 8 bases agree with TRBD1. J was trimmed by 6 bases and V by 4 bases; bases with no gene match: 16. Germline lookup yields CDR1 MNHNS and CDR2 SASEGT. This CDR3 spans 17 amino acids. The DNA for the CDR3 is TGTGCCAGCAGTGGGACATGGGGGACAGGACGAGTGGCTGAAGCTTTCTTT. This translates into CASSGTWGTGRVAEAFF.

In its sample, this clone was seen once. The V and J genes are TRBV6-5 and TRBJ1-1; 7 bases align to TRBD1. This CDR3 comprises 15 residues. The J segment lost 6 bases and the V segment lost 4 bases, leaving 11 bases of the junction unmatched. CDR1 is MNHEY, CDR2 SVGAGI, per germline. The CDR3 region has the DNA TGTGCCAGCAGTTCCACGACAGGGATATTGGCTGAAGCTTTCTTT. Its translation: CASSSTTGILAEAFF.

This chain connects TRBV29-1 to TRBJ2-7, with 8 bases fitting TRBD1. V lost 8 bases, J lost 3 bases, and 6 bases stayed unmatched. This CDR3 comprises 12 residues. Germline assignment: CDR1 SQVTM and CDR2 ANQGSEA. This chain's CDR3 is CSTRQGNYEQYF. The CDR3 DNA follows: TGCAGCACCAGACAGGGGAACTACGAGCAGTACTTC.

The chain combines TRBV7-2 with TRBJ1-5, with D possibly TRBD1 on 6 matching bases. Trimming took 5 bases from V and 6 from J, leaving 11 bases between them. The CDR3 is made up of 13 amino acids. Per germline, CDR1 SGHTA and CDR2 FQGNSA. The CDR3 region is CASSPYRVQPQHF. Written as DNA, the CDR3 is TGTGCCAGCAGCCCCTACAGGGTTCAGCCCCAGCATTTT. The variable domain in full, with the rest retrieved from reference TRBV7-2 and TRBJ1-5, is GAGVSQSPSNKVTEKGKDVELRCDPISGHTALYWYRQSLGQGLEFLIYFQGNSAPDKSGLPSDRFSAERTGGSVSTLTIQRTQQEDSAVYLCASSPYRVQPQHFGDGTRLSIL.

V is TRBV28 and J is TRBJ2-7; 8 bases fit TRBD1. V shed 3 bases and J 3 bases; nucleotides not matched to a gene: 10. This CDR3 comprises 16 residues. CDR1 is MDHEN and CDR2 is SYDVKM in the germline V gene. Here the CDR3 DNA reads TGTGCCAGCAGTTTTCGCTTGACAGGGGCGGTCTACGAGCAGTACTTC. This encodes CASSFRLTGAVYEQYF.

Written as DNA, the CDR3 is TGTGCCAGCAGTAAGCGGGAGAAGGTGGACATTCAGTACTTC. Its translation: CASSKREKVDIQYF. The J gene is TRBJ2-4, the V gene TRBV2; 8 nucleotides line up with TRBD2. V gave up 5 bases and J gave up 8 bases; unmatched junction bases: 8. This CDR3 comprises 14 residues. The germline CDR1 and CDR2 sequences are SNHLY and FYNNEI.

The gene calls are TRBV19 and TRBJ2-1, with 13 bases identical to TRBD2. Germline values: CDR1 LNHDA, CDR2 SQIVND (reference sequence). The CDR3 contains 15 residues. With 5 bases clipped from V and 7 bases from J, the junction kept 5 bases outside the gene matches. The CDR3: CASSRTSGSYNEQFF. As DNA, the CDR3 is TGTGCCAGTAGTCGGACTAGCGGGAGTTATAATGAGCAGTTCTTC.

The chain couples TRBV19 to TRBJ1-2, with 9 bases lining up with TRBD1. The V gene's germline CDR1 is LNHDA and CDR2 SQIVND (reference sequence). This CDR3 has 14 amino acids. The V gene end was trimmed by 8 bases and the J gene end by 5 bases; junction bases not matched to a gene: 9. The CDR3 loop is CASDPGQGEYGYTF. DNA for the CDR3: TGTGCCAGTGACCCGGGACAGGGAGAGTATGGCTACACCTTC.

The V gene is TRBV5-4, the J gene TRBJ1-2; no firm D call. The V and J ends lost 0 bases and 0 bases respectively, with 6 bases between them. Germline CDR1 reads SGHNT; CDR2 reads YYREEE (reference sequence). The CDR3 length is 14 residues. In DNA, the CDR3 is TGTGCCAGCAGCTTGGTAGCCTCTAACTATGGCTACACCTTC. Translating gives CASSLVASNYGYTF.

The chain recombines TRBV13 with TRBJ1-2; the match to TRBD1 covers 9 bases. V gave up 7 bases and J gave up 3 bases; unmatched junction bases: 9. CDR1 PRHDT and CDR2 FYEKMQ come from the germline V gene (reference sequence). CDR3 length equals 15 residues. In DNA, the CDR3 is TGTGCCAGCACCCAAACGGGACAGGGTTACTATGGCTACACCTTC. It specifies CASTQTGQGYYGYTF.

The chain uses TRBV6-1 and TRBJ1-2, with 10 bases that match TRBD1. CDR1 and CDR2 (germline): MNHNS, SASEGT. Trimming took 7 bases from V and 6 from J; bases not matched to a gene: 8. The CDR3 loop spans 14 amino acids. CDR3 protein: CASIKGQGRDGYTF. The CDR3 DNA follows: TGTGCCAGCATCAAGGGACAGGGGAGAGATGGCTACACCTTC.

The rearrangement links TRBV7-3 to TRBJ1-2; 9 bases are a match to TRBD1. The CDR3 runs to 14 residues. V lost 5 bases to trimming and J lost 3 bases; unmatched junction nucleotides: 4. CDR1 SGHTA and CDR2 FQGTGA come from the germline V gene. The CDR3 is CASSPGQGDYGYTF. The CDR3, as DNA: TGTGCCAGCAGCCCGGGACAGGGTGACTATGGCTACACCTTC.

The chain carries TRBV2 and TRBJ2-5; D gene uncertain. This CDR3 is 10 amino acids long. The ends were cut back, 9 bases at V and 7 bases at J, with 9 bases in the middle. The germline CDR1 and CDR2 sequences are SNHLY and FYNNEI. DNA of the CDR3: TGTGCCAGTCTTATTTCGACCCAGTACTTC. It translates to CASLISTQYF.

This clone was recorded once. The gene calls are TRBV6-4 and TRBJ1-4; D is undetermined. Germline V lookup: CDR1 MRHNA, CDR2 SNTAGT. This CDR3 has 14 residues. V lost 4 bases, J lost 8 bases, and 14 bases lay in between. CDR3 DNA: TGTGCCAGCAGTGTTACAATTCCACCCGAAAAACTGTTTTTT. Translating it yields CASSVTIPPEKLFF.

This sequence joins TRBV10-3 and TRBJ2-7; 12 bases agree with TRBD1. J lost 5 bases, V lost 10 bases, and 15 bases had no gene match. CDR3 length equals 16 residues. Per germline, CDR1 ENHRY and CDR2 SYGVKD. CDR3 in DNA: TGTGCCACTCGGGACAGGGGGCGCGTGAGTAGCCACGAGCAGTACTTC. Protein product: CATRDRGRVSSHEQYF.

This sequence joins TRBV4-1 and TRBJ1-5; D remains unclear. Germline V gene data show CDR1 as MGHRA and CDR2 as YSYEKL. The V and J ends lost 3 bases and 0 bases respectively, with 15 bases between them. This CDR3 comprises 17 residues. The CDR3 DNA is TGCGCCAGCAGCCACCCGACGGGAAAGTATAGCAATCAGCCCCAGCATTTT. Protein: CASSHPTGKYSNQPQHF.

The chain couples TRBV11-2 to TRBJ1-2; D is possibly TRBD1 (5 bases). The germline gives CDR1 SGHAT, CDR2 FQNNGV. This CDR3 comprises 14 residues. Trimming took 2 bases from V and 5 from J, leaving 12 bases between them. This chain's CDR3 is CASSLRQGFYGYTF. CDR3 bases: TGTGCCAGCAGCTTAAGGCAGGGCTTTTATGGCTACACCTTC. Supplemented by reference TRBV11-2 and TRBJ1-2, the full variable domain reads EAGVAQSPRYKIIEKRQSVAFWCNPISGHATLYWYQQILGQGPKLLIQFQNNGVVDDSQLPKDRFSAERLKGVDSTLKIQPAKLEDSAVYLCASSLRQGFYGYTFGSGTRLTVV.

V and J are TRBV27 and TRBJ2-1, with a tentative D call TRBD2 (7 bases). Germline V gene data show CDR1 as MNHEY and CDR2 as SMNVEV (reference sequence). This CDR3 is built from 15 residues. With 8 bases removed from V and 4 bases from J, the gap between germline ends came to 18 bases. CDR3 in amino acids: CASSGRGGGYNEQFF. CDR3 in DNA: TGTGCCAGCTCAGGTCGGGGAGGGGGGTACAATGAGCAGTTCTTC.